This TCR beta chain was captured by sequencing in a study of OX40 agonist ivuxolimab in advanced cancers. The overall study: Participants could have had prior anti-PD-1, anti-PD-L1 or anti-CTLA-4 therapy, and around 40% had some.

To note about this clone: What it binds is unknown.

Findings and limits, study-wide: At 0.1 to 3.0 mg/kg and by week 6, clonal expansion occurred in CD4+ and CD8+ blood T cells.

Here immunoSEQ multiplex PCR was the method, and the copy in TCRdb shows in-frame clones only, minus some. Of 65,000 or so clones listed, around 93% are singletons. Specimen: CD4+ or CD8+ T cells sorted from blood, collected in a trial of the OX40 agonist ivuxolimab. The clonotype comes from an adult with an advanced solid tumor such as melanoma, head and neck, liver or kidney cancer.

CDR3 nucleotide sequence: TGCGCCAGCAGCCAAGATGGGGCGGGAGAGTTCTTCGAGCAGTACTTC. Translated, it gives CASSQDGAGEFFEQYF. The rearrangement uses TRBV4-1 and TRBJ2-7; 7 nucleotides line up with TRBD2. Germline lookup yields CDR1 MGHRA and CDR2 YSYEKL. V lost 0 bases to trimming and J lost 6 bases; unmatched junction nucleotides: 11. The CDR3 runs to 16 residues.